The 19 T cell receptor beta chains given below trace back to one sample, sequenced in a study of shared clonotypes between healthy human individuals. Sequencing used immunoSEQ multiplex PCR; TCRdb keeps in-frame clones, though not all of them. Of roughly 2,000,000 clones listed, about 94% were seen once; the top ten hold roughly 1%. Naivety among CD8 cells was defined by CD45RO negativity and positive CCR7 selection, thereby excluding terminally differentiated effector memory CD45RA+ cells. Sample: naive CD8+ T cells sorted from blood. These receptors all come from a man between 18 and 29 years old in good health.

The chain has TRBV10-2 and TRBJ1-5; 8 bases are shared with TRBD1. The junction had 9 bases not matched to a gene; V was cut back by 3 bases and J by 8 bases. The CDR3 is 15 amino acids. In germline, CDR1 is WSHSY, CDR2 SAAADI. The CDR3 nucleotides are TGCGCCAGCAGTGATGGGGGACAGGCTCTAGAGCCCCAGCATTTT. Translated, it gives CASSDGGQALEPQHF.

This sequence joins TRBV7-9 and TRBJ2-1, with TRBD2 matching over 8 bases. Losses at the gene ends were 4 bases for V and 10 bases for J; bases not matched to a gene: 6. This CDR3 is 13 amino acids long. Per the germline V gene, CDR1 is SEHNR and CDR2 is FQNEAQ (reference sequence). The CDR3 DNA reads TGTGCCAGCAGCTCAATAGCGGGGCCAGAGCAGTTCTTC. It translates to CASSSIAGPEQFF.

The chain uses TRBV4-1 and TRBJ1-1; TRBD1 agrees at 8 bases. V was pared by 1 base and J by 2 bases, with 3 bases of the junction left unmatched. Germline V gives CDR1 MGHRA, CDR2 YSYEKL. The CDR3 has 15 amino acids. The CDR3 nucleotides are TGCGCCAGCAGCCAAGTGGGACAGGTAAACACTGAAGCTTTCTTT. Translated, it gives CASSQVGQVNTEAFF.

The count of this clone is one. This chain connects TRBV4-1 to TRBJ2-1; D gene ambiguous. This CDR3 comprises 13 residues. The ends were cut back, 1 base at V and 8 bases at J, with 9 bases in the middle. Germline assignment: CDR1 MGHRA and CDR2 YSYEKL. The CDR3: CASSQGLSDEQFF. The CDR3, as DNA: TGCGCCAGCAGCCAAGGGTTAAGCGATGAGCAGTTCTTC.

Note on this clone: Other nucleotide sequences from this sample produce the same CDR3. The gene calls are TRBV9 and TRBJ1-1, with TRBD1 as a possible D gene (5 bases). The CDR3 is 14 residues long. Trimming shortened V by 0 bases and J by 4 bases, and 10 bases separated the two germline ends. In germline, CDR1 is SGDLS, CDR2 YYNGEE. In DNA, the CDR3 is TGTGCCAGCAGCGTAGGGGACCTAGGCACTGAAGCTTTCTTT. This codes for CASSVGDLGTEAFF.

Only one count was recorded for this clone. This sample also contains other DNA sequences that code for the same CDR3. The chain has TRBV6-1 and TRBJ2-7, with D possibly TRBD2 on 6 matching bases. V was cut by 7 bases and J by 5 bases, with 6 bases left in between. The CDR3 consists of 10 residues. CDR1 MNHNS and CDR2 SASEGT come from the germline V gene. The chain's CDR3 is CASTGDEQYF. The CDR3 DNA sequence: TGTGCCAGCACGGGGGACGAGCAGTACTTC.

The rearrangement links TRBV28 to TRBJ2-7; possibly TRBD1 or TRBD2 for D (7 bases each). The CDR3 totals 15 residues. In germline, CDR1 is MDHEN, CDR2 SYDVKM. V was shortened by 8 bases and J by 6 bases, with 23 bases between the two germline ends. CDR3 nucleotides: TGTGCCAGCCGCCCGCCGGCAGGGGGAGGGATCGAGCAGTACTTC. Its translation is CASRPPAGGGIEQYF.

The rearrangement uses TRBV5-5 and TRBJ2-7, with D tentatively TRBD2 (6 bases). The CDR3 runs 14 residues. Germline loops: CDR1 SGHKS, CDR2 YYEKEE (reference sequence). V was clipped by 0 bases and J by 5 bases, with 12 bases between them. DNA of the CDR3: TGTGCCAGCAGCTTGGGGCACACTAGCCACGAGCAGTACTTC. This gives the protein CASSLGHTSHEQYF.

CDR3 coding DNA: TGTGCCAGCAGCGGACAGGGGGGGTCAAAGCAGTACTTC. It translates to CASSGQGGSKQYF. The genes are TRBV6-5 and TRBJ2-7; TRBD1 aligns across 10 bases. The V gene end was trimmed by 6 bases and the J gene end by 8 bases; junction bases not matched to a gene: 7. Per the germline V gene, CDR1 is MNHEY and CDR2 is SVGAGI. The CDR3 has 13 residues.

This rearrangement joins TRBV5-1 to TRBJ1-2; TRBD1 matches 8 bases. This CDR3 is built from 18 residues. Trimming removed 4 bases from V and 3 bases from J; junction bases left unmatched: 17. Germline CDR1 and CDR2: SGHRS and YFSETQ. The CDR3 DNA sequence: TGCGCCAGCAGCACCTATCCCCCACAGGGGGAGGTAGACTATGGCTACACCTTC. This sequence encodes CASSTYPPQGEVDYGYTF.

The chain links TRBV4-1 to TRBJ1-1; 8 nucleotides line up with TRBD1. J was trimmed by 8 bases and V by 2 bases; bases with no gene match: 4. Germline-derived CDR1 and CDR2 are MGHRA and YSYEKL. This CDR3 region has 13 residues. For the CDR3, the DNA is TGCGCCAGCAGCCAATGGGACAGGAGAGAAGCTTTCTTT. The encoded protein is CASSQWDRREAFF.

With respect to this clone: In the same sample, other DNA sequences code for this CDR3. V and J are TRBV2 and TRBJ1-5; D unresolved. Looked up from germline, CDR1 is SNHLY and CDR2 is FYNNEI. The length of the CDR3 is 14 residues. V lost 6 bases to trimming and J lost 0 bases, with 9 bases between them. The CDR3 is CASSPLDSNQPQHF. The CDR3 DNA is TGTGCCAGCAGCCCGTTGGATAGCAATCAGCCCCAGCATTTT. The variable domain in full, completed from reference TRBV2 and TRBJ1-5, reads EPEVTQTPSHQVTQMGQEVILRCVPISNHLYFYWYRQILGQKVEFLVSFYNNEISEKSEIFDDQFSVERPDGSNFTLKIRSTKLEDSAMYFCASSPLDSNQPQHFGDGTRLSIL.

The genes are TRBV28 and TRBJ2-7; tentatively, D is TRBD2 (5 bases). Germline V gene data show CDR1 as MDHEN and CDR2 as SYDVKM. The V and J ends lost 3 bases and 0 bases respectively, with 18 bases between them. This CDR3 spans 17 amino acids. The CDR3, as DNA: TGTGCCAGCAGTTTCCTGCCCGGGGAGAGTGGCTCCTACGAGCAGTACTTC. This gives the protein CASSFLPGESGSYEQYF.

This chain joins TRBV28 and TRBJ1-5; D gene uncertain. Germline V gene data show CDR1 as MDHEN and CDR2 as SYDVKM. Trimming removed 6 bases at V and 0 bases at J, with 9 bases between. The CDR3 extends over 14 amino acids. As DNA, the CDR3 is TGTGCCAGCAGCGCTCAGTATAGCAATCAGCCCCAGCATTTT. Its protein product is CASSAQYSNQPQHF. Full variable domain (remainder filled in from reference TRBV28 and TRBJ1-5): DVKVTQSSRYLVKRTGEKVFLECVQDMDHENMFWYRQDPGLGLRLIYFSYDVKMKEKGDIPEGYSVSREKKERFSLILESASTNQTSMYLCASSAQYSNQPQHFGDGTRLSIL.

The CDR3 here is CASSLGRTRDSPLHF. The CDR3 DNA is TGCGCCAGCAGCCTAGGGCGGACTAGGGATTCACCCCTCCACTTT. This chain joins TRBV5-1 and TRBJ1-6; D not resolved. Trimming cost V 4 bases and J 8 bases, with 16 bases left between them. CDR3 length: 15 amino acids. Germline V CDR1 and CDR2: SGHRS, YFSETQ.

CDR3 in amino acids: CASSPRQTFMNTEAFF. For the CDR3, the DNA is TGTGCCAGCAGCCCCCGACAGACGTTCATGAACACTGAAGCTTTCTTT. The chain is built from TRBV7-9 and TRBJ1-1, with D tentatively TRBD1 (5 bases). V was shortened by 5 bases and J by 0 bases, with 16 bases between the two germline ends. The germline V gene has CDR1 SEHNR and CDR2 FQNEAQ (reference sequence). This CDR3 region has 16 residues. Full variable domain (missing parts from reference TRBV7-9 and TRBJ1-1): DTGVSQNPRHKITKRGQNVTFRCDPISEHNRLYWYRQTLGQGPEFLTYFQNEAQLEKSRLLSDRFSAERPKGSFSTLEIQRTEQGDSAMYLCASSPRQTFMNTEAFFGQGTRLTVV.

The V gene is TRBV4-1, the J gene TRBJ1-4, with a possible D match to TRBD1 (5 bases). V gave up 10 bases and J gave up 6 bases, with 12 bases separating them. The CDR3 sequence is 12 residues long. Germline V gene data show CDR1 as MGHRA and CDR2 as YSYEKL. The CDR3 DNA follows: TGCGCCACTCAGGGTTCGGATGAAAAACTGTTTTTT. It translates to CATQGSDEKLFF.

In its sample, this clone was seen once. The chain is built from TRBV11-2 and TRBJ2-1; D remains ambiguous. The V end lost 0 bases, the J end lost 4 bases, and 13 bases lay between the germline ends. The V gene's germline CDR1 is SGHAT and CDR2 FQNNGV. CDR3 size: 16 residues. CDR3 bases: TGTGCCAGCAGCTTAGATCATGTTACGGCTTACAATGAGCAGTTCTTC. Translated, it gives CASSLDHVTAYNEQFF.

This chain joins TRBV19 and TRBJ1-1; a weak D match, TRBD1 (6 bases). Germline lookup yields CDR1 LNHDA and CDR2 SQIVND (reference sequence). The CDR3 sequence is 13 residues long. V gave up 7 bases and J gave up 4 bases, with 13 bases separating them. The CDR3 DNA reads as TGTGCCAGTACCCCAGGGGCCTTCACTGAAGCTTTCTTT. Translating it yields CASTPGAFTEAFF.